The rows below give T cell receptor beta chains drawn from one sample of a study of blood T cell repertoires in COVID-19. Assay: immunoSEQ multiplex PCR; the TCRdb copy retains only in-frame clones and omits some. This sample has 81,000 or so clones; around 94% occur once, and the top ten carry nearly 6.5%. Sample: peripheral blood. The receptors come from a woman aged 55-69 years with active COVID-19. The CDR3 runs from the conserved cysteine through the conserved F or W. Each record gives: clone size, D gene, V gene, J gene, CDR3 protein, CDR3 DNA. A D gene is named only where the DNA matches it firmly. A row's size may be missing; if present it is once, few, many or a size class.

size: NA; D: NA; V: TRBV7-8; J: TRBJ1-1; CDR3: CASSLGGAGDTEAFF; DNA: TGTGCCAGCAGCTTAGGCGGTGCAGGGGACACTGAAGCTTTCTTT
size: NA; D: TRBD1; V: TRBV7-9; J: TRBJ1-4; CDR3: CASSSDRGNEKLFF; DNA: TGTGCCAGCAGCTCGGACAGGGGTAATGAAAAACTGTTTTTT
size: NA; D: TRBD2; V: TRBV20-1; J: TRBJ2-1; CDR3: CSASKTSGTFEQFF; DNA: TGCAGTGCTAGTAAGACTAGCGGGACGTTTGAGCAGTTCTTC
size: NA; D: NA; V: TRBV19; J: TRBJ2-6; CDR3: CASTMGGGRSGANVLTF; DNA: TGTGCCAGTACGATGGGCGGGGGCCGGTCTGGGGCCAACGTCCTGACTTTC
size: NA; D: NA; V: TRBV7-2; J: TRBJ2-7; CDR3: CASSLGHVGEQYF; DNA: TGTGCCAGCAGCTTGGGACATGTTGGAGAGCAGTACTTC
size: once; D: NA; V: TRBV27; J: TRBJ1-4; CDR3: CASRLYTGQTNEKLFF; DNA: TGTGCCAGCAGGTTATACACAGGACAGACTAATGAAAAACTGTTTTTT
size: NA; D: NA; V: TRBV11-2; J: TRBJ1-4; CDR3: CASRGTRNEKLFF; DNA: TGTGCCAGCAGAGGGACACGGAATGAAAAACTGTTTTTT
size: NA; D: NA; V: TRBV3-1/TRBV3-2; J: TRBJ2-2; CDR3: CASSQDHSNTGELFF; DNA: TGTGCCAGCAGCCAAGATCACAGTAACACCGGGGAGCTGTTTTTT
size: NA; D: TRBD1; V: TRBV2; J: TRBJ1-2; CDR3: CASGTGLGVYGYTF; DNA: TGTGCCAGCGGGACAGGACTGGGTGTCTATGGCTACACCTTC
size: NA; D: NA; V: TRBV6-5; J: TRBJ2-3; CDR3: CASSYGLTPTDTQYF; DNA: TGTGCCAGCAGTTACGGGCTCACGCCCACAGATACGCAGTATTTT
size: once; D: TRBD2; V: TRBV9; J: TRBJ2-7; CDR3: CASSLGASGRSSYEQYF; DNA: TGTGCCAGCAGCTTGGGGGCTAGCGGGCGGAGCTCCTACGAGCAGTACTTC
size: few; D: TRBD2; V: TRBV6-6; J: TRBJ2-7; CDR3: CASIQTSGGAGEQYF; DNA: TGTGCCAGCATCCAGACTAGCGGGGGGGCCGGGGAGCAGTACTTC
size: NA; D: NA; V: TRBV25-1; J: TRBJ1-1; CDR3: CASSEYWSGAEAFF; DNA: TGTGCCAGCAGTGAATATTGGAGTGGCGCTGAAGCTTTCTTT
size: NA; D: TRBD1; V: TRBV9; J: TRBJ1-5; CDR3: CASSGQGGSNQPQHF; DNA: TGTGCCAGCAGCGGACAGGGTGGCAGCAATCAGCCCCAGCATTTT
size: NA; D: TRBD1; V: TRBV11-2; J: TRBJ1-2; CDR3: CASSRDRDYGYTF; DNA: TGTGCCAGCAGCCGGGACAGGGACTATGGCTACACCTTC